The present T cell receptor beta chain was sequenced within a study of blood T cell repertoires in COVID-19. Overall study: PBMCs, B-cell-depleted T cells, or T cells were the source of the cDNA or gDNA that made up the material.

Authors' analysis steps: Cell counts per sample came from amplifying reference gene primers. Produced via immunoSEQ multiplex PCR; TCRdb's table is partial and in-frame only. V, J and clone size were drawn from that table, and D and trimming were deduced from the DNA. The sample carries about 140,000 clones, nearly 90% recorded once. V shed 7 bases and J shed 7 bases, with 11 bases lying between them. This CDR3 is built from 12 residues. Germline lookup yields CDR1 MDHEN and CDR2 SYDVKM. The sequenced material came from peripheral blood. The clonotype originates from a man between 65 and 85 years old with acute or convalescent COVID-19. The V call is TRBV28, the J call TRBJ2-1; D is unclear. The CDR3 here is CASNEEQNEQFF. Here the CDR3 DNA reads TGTGCCAGCAACGAGGAACAAAATGAGCAGTTCTTC.